These T cell receptor beta chains were read from a single sample in a study of OX40 agonist ivuxolimab in advanced cancers. The repertoire was sequenced with immunoSEQ multiplex PCR; TCRdb's copy has only in-frame clones and lacks some. The sample lists approximately 87,000 clones; around 90% were seen once. This material consisted of CD4+ or CD8+ T cells sorted from blood, taken in a trial of the OX40 agonist ivuxolimab. The receptors originated from an adult with an advanced solid tumor such as melanoma, head and neck, liver or kidney cancer. Both conserved end residues are part of each CDR3. Each record gives: J gene, D gene, V gene, clone size, CDR3 DNA, CDR3 protein. D genes are given only for firm matches. A row's size may be missing; if present it is once, few, many or a size class.

TRBJ2-5 TRBD2 TRBV5-1 NA TGCGCCAGCGTTGAGACTAGCGGGCCCCAAGAGACCCAGTACTTC CASVETSGPQETQYF
TRBJ2-3 NA TRBV27 NA TGTGCCAGCAGTTTAAGCCCGCCCACCTTAAGAGCCACCACAGATACGCAGTATTTT CASSLSPPTLRATTDTQYF
TRBJ1-2 TRBD1 TRBV4-1 NA TGCGCCAGCAGCCAAGAACAGGGGGCAGTTGGCTACACCTTC CASSQEQGAVGYTF
TRBJ1-5 NA TRBV2 NA TGTGCCAGCAGTGAAGTGACCAATCAGCCCCAGCATTTT CASSEVTNQPQHF
TRBJ2-7 TRBD1 TRBV7-9 few TGTGCCAGCAGCTTCGGCGGGACAGGGTACCACGAGCAGTACTTC CASSFGGTGYHEQYF
TRBJ2-3 TRBD1 TRBV25-1 once TGTGCCAGCAGTGAGGGGACAGGCAAGGGGATAGATACGCAGTATTTT CASSEGTGKGIDTQYF
TRBJ2-7 NA TRBV19 once TGTGCCAGTAGTAACCCCCCTAGCTACGAGCAGTACTTC CASSNPPSYEQYF
TRBJ2-3 NA TRBV11-3 NA TGTGCCAGCAGCTTAGATACGGGACTCACAGATACGCAGTATTTT CASSLDTGLTDTQYF
TRBJ2-7 TRBD1 TRBV5-5 NA TGTGCCAGCAGTGCACCCTCTTGGCAGGGGGCGTACGAGCAGTACTTC CASSAPSWQGAYEQYF
TRBJ1-2 NA TRBV15 once TGTGCCACCCAGGGGATCGGCTATGGCTACACCTTC CATQGIGYGYTF
TRBJ2-2 TRBD2 TRBV7-7 NA TGTGCTAGCATCTTCACGGCTACTTCCCGGCTAGCGGGACGGGAGCTGTTTTTT CASIFTATSRLAGRELFF
TRBJ1-5 NA TRBV6-1 NA TGTGCCAGCAGTGAACCAGATCAGCCCCAGCATTTT CASSEPDQPQHF
TRBJ2-3 NA TRBV29-1 few TGCAGCGTAAAGGGACGGCTCACAGATACGCAGTATTTT CSVKGRLTDTQYF
TRBJ2-3 TRBD2 TRBV18 NA TGTGCCAGCTCAAACGGACTAGCGGGAGGCACAGATACGCAGTATTTT CASSNGLAGGTDTQYF
TRBJ2-7 TRBD2 TRBV19 NA TGTGCCAGTAGTTACAAGCGGGAGCCTACCTACGAGCAGTACTTC CASSYKREPTYEQYF
TRBJ2-5 NA TRBV10-3 NA TGTGCCATCAGTGAGTCCGTTAGCGGAGATGCCCAAGAGACCCAGTACTTC CAISESVSGDAQETQYF
TRBJ2-2 TRBD2 TRBV5-1 NA TGCGCCAGCAGCTTGGCAGCGGGAGAAATTGGCACCGGGGAGCTGTTTTTT CASSLAAGEIGTGELFF
TRBJ2-1 NA TRBV5-4 NA TGTGCCAGCAGCTCGGACAGTTCCTACAATGAGCAGTTCTTC CASSSDSSYNEQFF
TRBJ2-3 NA TRBV30 NA TGTGCCTGGAGCCGACGGGGGTTTTCAGATACGCAGTATTTT CAWSRRGFSDTQYF
TRBJ2-5 TRBD2 TRBV2 NA TGTGCCAGCAGTTCCGGACTAGCGGGGGTCCGGGAGACCCAGTACTTC CASSSGLAGVRETQYF
TRBJ2-7 NA TRBV28 NA TGTGCCAGCAGTTTACCCCAGACCCAGAAATACGAGCAGTACTTC CASSLPQTQKYEQYF
TRBJ2-5 TRBD2 TRBV11-1 NA TGTGCCAGCAGCTTTTGGACTAGCGGGAAAGAGACCCAGTACTTC CASSFWTSGKETQYF
TRBJ1-1 TRBD1 TRBV10-3 NA TGTGCCATCAGTGAGACAGGGGTAACCACTGAAGCTTTCTTT CAISETGVTTEAFF
TRBJ1-2 NA TRBV5-1 NA TGCGCCAGCAGCTTGGCCTCGACAGGCTCGATGGTGGGTTACGGCTACACCTTC CASSLASTGSMVGYGYTF
TRBJ2-1 NA TRBV19 NA TGTGCCAGTAGTCTAGCCTTAGCAGTACCCTACAATGAGCAGTTCTTC CASSLALAVPYNEQFF
TRBJ2-5 TRBD2 TRBV6-1 NA TGTGCCAGCAGTGAACGTCCGGGAGGGTTCCAAGAGACCCAGTACTTC CASSERPGGFQETQYF
TRBJ2-5 TRBD2 TRBV11-2 NA TGTGCCAGCAGCTCGGGACTAGCGGAAGAGACCCAGTACTTC CASSSGLAEETQYF
TRBJ1-1 NA TRBV6-5 once TGTGCCAGCTTCCTAGCCGCTGGGCGAAACACTGAAGCTTTCTTT CASFLAAGRNTEAFF
TRBJ2-7 TRBD1 TRBV28 NA TGTGCCAGCAGTACTCGTTCCGCGGGGACAGGGGGACGCGAGCAGTACTTC CASSTRSAGTGGREQYF
TRBJ1-1 NA TRBV7-6 NA TGTGCCAGCAGCGTTGGTACCGACACTGAAGCTTTCTTT CASSVGTDTEAFF
TRBJ2-7 TRBD2 TRBV5-4 NA TGTGCCAGCAGTCCACTAGCGGGGTTCAACGAGCAGTACTTC CASSPLAGFNEQYF
TRBJ1-3 NA TRBV5-6 NA TGTGCCAGCAGCGAGATCTCTGGAAACACCATATATTTT CASSEISGNTIYF
TRBJ2-3 NA TRBV10-2 NA TGCGCCAGCCAAACAGGGCCCGATACGCAGTATTTT CASQTGPDTQYF
TRBJ2-5 NA TRBV5-1 NA TGCGCCAGCAGCTTGGCGATGGTCCAAGAGACCCAGTACTTC CASSLAMVQETQYF
TRBJ1-1 NA TRBV18 NA TGTGCCAGCTCGCCTCGGGCGACTGAAGCTTTCTTT CASSPRATEAFF
TRBJ2-5 TRBD2 TRBV29-1 once TGCAGCGTTGGTGGCCTAGCGGGAGAGACCCAGTACTTC CSVGGLAGETQYF
TRBJ1-3 TRBD1 TRBV7-9 NA TGTGCCAGCAGCTTCGACAGGGTGTCCGGAAACACCATATATTTT CASSFDRVSGNTIYF
TRBJ2-7 TRBD1 TRBV19 NA TGTGCCAGTAGTTCCGGACAGGGGGCAGACGAGCAGTACTTC CASSSGQGADEQYF
TRBJ1-5 TRBD1 TRBV19 once TGTGCCAGTAGTATAGACGGCAGGGGGGATCAGCCCCAGCATTTT CASSIDGRGDQPQHF
TRBJ2-7 NA TRBV19 NA TGTGCCAGTAGTATAGGAGGACGCAGCTCCTACGAGCAGTACTTC CASSIGGRSSYEQYF
TRBJ2-1 TRBD2 TRBV27 few TGTGCCAGCAAGGAGCGGGATGACTACAATGAGCAGTTCTTC CASKERDDYNEQFF
TRBJ2-7 NA TRBV6-6 NA TGTGCCAGCAGTTACGAGGGGATCGCGCAGTACTTC CASSYEGIAQYF
TRBJ2-2 TRBD1 TRBV5-4 NA TGTGCCAGCAGCTTAGACAGGGGGAACACCGGGGAGCTGTTTTTT CASSLDRGNTGELFF
TRBJ2-7 NA TRBV5-1 NA TGCGCCAGCAGCTTGGGCCCTACTAATCTCGGGCAGTACTTC CASSLGPTNLGQYF
TRBJ2-2 TRBD2 TRBV5-1 NA TGCGCCAGTCGGGAAGGCGGGGGGAACACCGGGGAGCTGTTTTTT CASREGGGNTGELFF
TRBJ2-7 NA TRBV29-1 NA TGCAGCGTTGACTGGGGCTACGAGCAGTACTTC CSVDWGYEQYF
TRBJ2-3 NA TRBV7-3 NA TGTGCCAGCAGCTCCTCGGACCGCACAGATACGCAGTATTTT CASSSSDRTDTQYF
TRBJ2-5 NA TRBV7-9 NA TGTGCCAGCAGCTTAGGTCTAGATGCTGAGACCCAGTACTTC CASSLGLDAETQYF
TRBJ1-5 TRBD1 TRBV30 once TGTGCCTGGAGTCGAGGGGGACTGGGACAGGGAACGTCTCAGCCCCAGCATTTT CAWSRGGLGQGTSQPQHF
TRBJ1-3 TRBD1 TRBV7-6 NA TGTGCCAGCAGCTTAGCATTGGGGACAGACTCTGGAAACACCATATATTTT CASSLALGTDSGNTIYF
TRBJ2-1 NA TRBV19 NA TGTGCCAGTAGTCCCCGAGCGGATTCCTACAATGAGCAGTTCTTC CASSPRADSYNEQFF
TRBJ1-1 TRBD1 TRBV10-3 once TGTGCCATCAGTGCCGACAGGGCTGAAGCTTTCTTT CAISADRAEAFF
TRBJ2-3 NA TRBV28 NA TGTGCCAGCAGTTTTGCCGGGGTGATCACAGATACGCAGTATTTT CASSFAGVITDTQYF
TRBJ2-7 NA TRBV14 NA TGTGCCAGCAGCTTATGGGCAGGGAATGTGTACGAGCAGTACTTC CASSLWAGNVYEQYF
TRBJ2-7 NA TRBV7-6 NA TGTGCCAGTGGACGGAGAGAATACGAGCAGTACTTC CASGRREYEQYF
TRBJ1-4 TRBD1 TRBV28 NA TGTGCCAGCAGTATCCAGGGACAGGGGGCAACTAATGAAAAACTGTTTTTT CASSIQGQGATNEKLFF
TRBJ2-7 NA TRBV11-2 NA TGTGCCAGCAGTATAAACCGGGGCTACGAGCAGTACTTC CASSINRGYEQYF
TRBJ1-2 NA TRBV6-5 NA TGTGCCAGCAGTTCCAACGGGAGGAGAGGGGACTATGGCTACACCTTC CASSSNGRRGDYGYTF
TRBJ2-5 NA TRBV5-1 NA TGCGCCAGCAGCTTGGATGGTCTAGGTCAAGAGACCCAGTACTTC CASSLDGLGQETQYF